This record looks at one T cell receptor (beta chain) sequence and its context. What this receptor recognizes is not known. No qualities accompany the bases; no much larger clone lies one base away. The germline V gene (reference sequence) yields MNHNY for CDR1 and SVGAGI for CDR2. Trimming costs V 6 bases and J 8 bases, and their ends lie 13 bases apart. Its CDR3 holds 12 amino acids, cysteine through phenylalanine. Just the 36-base CDR3 DNA is kept, in frame starting at base 1. TCR beta CDR3 regions were sequenced from DNA using the immunoSEQ Assay. The published analysis was carried out like this. To compute T cell density, TCR beta template counts were normalized to usable DNA, which was estimated by amplifying housekeeping genes. Richness was estimated using the preseqR package, with extrapolation to 400,000 templates for PBMC samples and to 120,000 templates for tissue samples. Clonality was taken to be one minus Pielou's evenness. To identify tissue-enriched TCRs, differential abundance testing was run on productive amino-acid clonotypes with a minimum total count of 5 and an alpha of 0.1. The Jaccard Index and the Morisita Overlap Index were used to measure how much the repertoires overlapped between compartments. TCR beta CDR3s were clustered by GLIPH together with public tetramer-defined viral CDR3s, and at least three viral sequences plus V-gene enrichment were required for viral motifs. TCRdb provides this immuneACCESS table in a form limited to in-frame rearrangements. Some clones are lacking; in checked studies, under half of them reflect an unresolved V gene, and why the rest are absent is not known. D and trimming were read from the DNA, whereas the V and J calls and clone size are those reported in that table. Within this sample are fewer than 100,000 clones, with approximately 80% of them counted one time only. Less than 9.5% of the sample belongs to the ten largest clones.

At diagnosis, peripheral blood, uninvolved tumor-adjacent lung and tumor were collected and stored as a combination of fresh-frozen and FFPE material. For TCR repertoire profiling, blood samples were analyzed as peripheral blood mononuclear cells. These data belong to a study of T cells in localized non-small cell lung cancer (dated by TCRdb to about 2020). Looking at the study overall: The study analyzed T cell repertoires of 200 to 250 early-stage NSCLC patients, comparing tumors and uninvolved tumor-adjacent lungs. The cohort was made up of around 240 treatment-naive NSCLC patients whose localized lung tumors had been resected. A mean age of approximately 70 years was recorded for the NSCLC patients, of whom 120 to 150 were male and about a hundred were female. What the work shows at the level of the full study, not this receptor alone: Since the design was exploratory, TCR variables were selected using unadjusted p-values with no false-discovery rate correction. A median of around 50 of the top 100 tumor clones were detected in paired uninvolved adjacent lung, and 28 of these tumor clones were also found among the top 100 clones of the paired uninvolved adjacent lung. Because multi-region tumor sequencing was not done, intratumor heterogeneity could not be ruled out. Longer overall survival was associated with higher blood T cell density, whereas shorter survival was associated with higher adjacent-lung clonality. The highest T cell clonality was observed in uninvolved tumor-adjacent lung, where clonality exceeded that of tumor, suggesting that antigenic responses were more focused in uninvolved tumor-adjacent lung.

The clonotype originates from a female donor over 55 with stage I lung adenocarcinoma. The sample here was peripheral blood, taken before any cancer treatment. This receptor chain uses TRBV6-6 and TRBJ1-2, with the D gene not confidently named. The DNA is TGTGCCAGCAGGGGCGGGCCGGGAGGCTACACCTTC. It codes for CASRGGPGGYTF.